A single sample gave rise to the 29 T cell receptor beta chains below, sequenced in a study of beta chain features in type 1 diabetes. Study-wide results and caveats: People with Type 1 diabetes carried modestly yet significantly shorter TCRB CDR3s in all four CD4+ subsets.

Which antigens these TCRs recognize remains unknown. All of the isolated RNA was reverse transcribed, so expressed TCRB transcripts were sequenced. Clones were sequenced by immunoSEQ multiplex PCR, and TCRdb holds only the in-frame ones, with some missing. The sample contains around 70,000 clones, about 50% of which appear only once. The material sequenced was central memory CD4+ T cells from blood. Source of these receptors: a man under 40 with type 1 diabetes.

This clone has more than one count but fewer than ten. Different DNA sequences within this sample yield the same CDR3. This sequence joins TRBV11-3 and TRBJ2-5; a possible D gene is TRBD1 (6 bases). Germline V gene sequence: CDR1 SGHNT, CDR2 YENEEA. The CDR3 length is 15 residues. The V gene lost 1 base and the J gene lost 1 base, with 10 bases spanning the gap. CDR3 loop: CASSLVGQPQETQYF. CDR3 in DNA: TGTGCCAGCAGCTTAGTAGGACAGCCCCAAGAGACCCAGTACTTC. Variable domain in full (rest from reference TRBV11-3 and TRBJ2-5): EAGVVQSPRYKIIEKKQPVAFWCNPISGHNTLYWYLQNLGQGPELLIRYENEEAVDDSQLPKDRFSAERLKGVDSTLKIQPAELGDSAVYLCASSLVGQPQETQYFGPGTRLLVL.

The chain joins TRBV7-6 to TRBJ1-1; TRBD1 aligns across 7 bases. V dropped 5 bases and J dropped 11; count of bases not matched to a gene: 11. Germline V gives CDR1 SGHVS, CDR2 FNYEAQ. CDR3 length equals 13 residues. The chain's CDR3 is CASSPGQDLGAFF. CDR3 coding DNA: TGTGCCAGCAGCCCAGGACAGGATTTGGGTGCTTTCTTT.

This chain uses TRBV30 with TRBJ2-2; D is unresolved. This CDR3 is 13 amino acids long. Per the germline V gene, CDR1 is GTSNPN and CDR2 is SVGIG (reference sequence). V shed 0 bases and J shed 7 bases, with 9 bases lying between them. The CDR3 region is CAWSVSVRGELFF. The CDR3 DNA reads as TGTGCCTGGAGTGTGTCGGTACGCGGGGAGCTGTTTTTT.

V gene TRBV5-1 combines with J gene TRBJ2-4; perhaps TRBD1 as D (5 bases). The V gene lost 4 bases and the J gene lost 3 bases, with 11 bases spanning the gap. CDR3 length equals 14 residues. CDR1 and CDR2 (germline): SGHRS, YFSETQ. CDR3 nucleotide sequence: TGCGCCAGCAGCCCTCAGGGTCTCAAAAACATTCAGTACTTC. Encoded protein: CASSPQGLKNIQYF. Together with reference TRBV5-1 and TRBJ2-4, the CDR3 gives the full variable domain: KAGVTQTPRYLIKTRGQQVTLSCSPISGHRSVSWYQQTPGQGLQFLFEYFSETQRNKGNFPGRFSGRQFSNSRSEMNVSTLELGDSALYLCASSPQGLKNIQYFGAGTRLSVL.

In DNA, the CDR3 is TGTGCCAGCAGTCCTGGACTAGCCCCAGATACGCAGTATTTT. This sequence encodes CASSPGLAPDTQYF. The chain combines TRBV28 with TRBJ2-3, with 8 bases matching TRBD2. J gave up 4 bases and V 5 bases, and 5 bases lay outside the gene matches. The CDR3 contains 14 residues. Germline V gene data show CDR1 as MDHEN and CDR2 as SYDVKM.

This rearrangement joins TRBV5-1 to TRBJ2-3, with 14 bases that match TRBD2. V shed 4 bases and J 4 bases; nucleotides not matched to a gene: 11. CDR1 is SGHRS and CDR2 is YFSETQ in the germline V gene. The CDR3 has 18 amino acids. The CDR3 bases are TGCGCCAGCAGCAACCCGGGACTAGCGGGAGTTGGTGCAGATACGCAGTATTTT. Its translation: CASSNPGLAGVGADTQYF. Complete variable domain (other parts from reference TRBV5-1 and TRBJ2-3): KAGVTQTPRYLIKTRGQQVTLSCSPISGHRSVSWYQQTPGQGLQFLFEYFSETQRNKGNFPGRFSGRQFSNSRSEMNVSTLELGDSALYLCASSNPGLAGVGADTQYFGPGTRLTVL.

The chain uses TRBV18 and TRBJ1-4; D is uncertain. V was shortened by 5 bases and J by 8 bases, with 15 bases between the two germline ends. Germline V gene lookup returns CDR1 KGHSH and CDR2 LQKENI. The CDR3 length is 14 residues. DNA of the CDR3: TGTGCCAGCTCAGCTTCGACTACGGGGGAAAAACTGTTTTTT. This codes for CASSASTTGEKLFF.

The J gene is TRBJ2-1, the V gene TRBV6-1, with 13 bases fitting TRBD2. The CDR3 consists of 15 residues. V gave up 3 bases and J gave up 8 bases; unmatched junction bases: 4. Germline-derived CDR1 and CDR2 are MNHNS and SASEGT. CDR3 residues: CASSEGTSGKHEQFF. The CDR3 bases are TGTGCCAGCAGTGAGGGGACTAGCGGGAAACATGAGCAGTTCTTC.

The rearrangement joins TRBV28 to TRBJ1-2; 9 bases map to TRBD1. The CDR3 length is 13 residues. V lost 8 bases, J lost 1 base, and 2 bases stayed unmatched. CDR1 MDHEN and CDR2 SYDVKM come from the germline V gene. This CDR3 is CASDRGDNYGYTF. As DNA, the CDR3 is TGTGCCAGCGACAGGGGGGATAACTATGGCTACACCTTC.

This chain connects TRBV14 to TRBJ2-1; TRBD2 matches 7 bases. Germline CDR1 reads SGHDN; CDR2 reads FVKESK. CDR3 size: 17 residues. Unmatched junction bases numbered 10, after V lost 5 bases and J lost 0 bases. CDR3 region: CASSSGIGRSSYNEQFF. In nucleotides, the CDR3 is TGTGCCAGCAGCTCGGGGATCGGGAGGAGCTCCTACAATGAGCAGTTCTTC.

The V call is TRBV5-1, the J call TRBJ2-3; tentatively, D is TRBD1 (6 bases). V was clipped by 4 bases and J by 1 base, with 10 bases between them. Germline CDR1 reads SGHRS; CDR2 reads YFSETQ. CDR3 length: 14 residues. The chain's CDR3 is CASSQGLGTDTQYF. CDR3 in DNA: TGCGCCAGCAGCCAGGGGCTCGGCACAGATACGCAGTATTTT.

In its sample, this clone was seen a few times. V is TRBV29-1 and J is TRBJ1-5, with a weak D call TRBD1 (5 bases). There are 13 residues in the CDR3. Per germline, CDR1 SQVTM and CDR2 ANQGSEA. V lost 3 bases, J lost 2 bases, and 8 bases lay in between. The CDR3 region has the DNA TGCAGCGTTGACGCGGGGGGCAATCAGCCCCAGCATTTT. Its translation is CSVDAGGNQPQHF.

The rearrangement joins TRBV29-1 to TRBJ1-2; D is unresolved. V lost 0 bases and J lost 4, with 12 bases in between. The CDR3 is 14 residues long. Germline CDR1 reads SQVTM; CDR2 reads ANQGSEA. DNA of the CDR3: TGCAGCGTTGAAGATGGCCGTTTATCCTATGGCTACACCTTC. Translation: CSVEDGRLSYGYTF.

This clone was detected only a few times. The V call is TRBV29-1, the J call TRBJ2-3; unclear D gene. This CDR3 region has 12 residues. The V gene's germline CDR1 is SQVTM and CDR2 ANQGSEA. V was clipped by 4 bases and J by 3 bases, with 8 bases between them. CDR3 in DNA: TGCAGCGTTGCTGACACGACAGATACGCAGTATTTT. Translating gives CSVADTTDTQYF.

This sequence joins TRBV6-5 and TRBJ1-2, with TRBD1 matching 11 bases. J lost 2 bases, V lost 4 bases, and 6 bases had no gene match. The germline gives CDR1 MNHEY, CDR2 SVGAGI. The CDR3 sequence is 16 residues long. The CDR3 DNA follows: TGTGCCAGCAGTTCACCGAGGACAGGGGGCAACTATGGCTACACCTTC. It yields the protein CASSSPRTGGNYGYTF.

The table lists this clone with a few counts. This chain connects TRBV5-6 to TRBJ2-1; D is possibly TRBD2 (6 bases). CDR3 length: 12 residues. Trimming left V 5 bases short and J 11 bases short, with 14 bases between. Germline V gene data show CDR1 as SGHDT and CDR2 as YYEEEE. CDR3 residues: CASSSPGLKQFF. In DNA, the CDR3 is TGTGCCAGCAGTTCACCGGGACTCAAGCAGTTCTTC.

The chain carries TRBV10-3 and TRBJ2-7, with TRBD1 matching over 9 bases. The trim removed 6 bases at V and 4 bases at J, leaving 7 bases unmatched. The CDR3 runs 14 residues. Per germline, CDR1 ENHRY and CDR2 SYGVKD. This CDR3 is CAISLGQGGYEQYF. CDR3 coding DNA: TGTGCCATCAGCCTGGGACAGGGAGGATACGAGCAGTACTTC.

J is TRBJ2-3 and V is TRBV6-6, with 7 bases lining up with TRBD2. The CDR3 loop spans 15 amino acids. The J segment lost 5 bases and the V segment lost 0 bases, leaving 5 bases of the junction unmatched. Germline loops: CDR1 MNHNY, CDR2 SVGAGI (reference sequence). This CDR3 is CASSYSNAGEDTQYF. The CDR3 nucleotides are TGTGCCAGCAGTTACTCGAACGCGGGGGAAGATACGCAGTATTTT.

The V and J genes are TRBV11-1 and TRBJ2-3; perhaps TRBD2 as D (5 bases). CDR1 is SGHAT, CDR2 FQDESV, per germline (reference sequence). V lost 5 bases and J 1 base, leaving 13 bases between the germline ends. This CDR3 spans 15 amino acids. CDR3 sequence: CASSIRGGGTDTQYF. The CDR3 DNA is TGTGCCAGCAGCATCCGAGGAGGAGGCACAGATACGCAGTATTTT.

This clone occurred once. This sequence joins TRBV5-1 and TRBJ2-5, with 7 bases matching TRBD2. This CDR3 is 15 amino acids long. CDR1 and CDR2 from the germline V gene are SGHRS and YFSETQ. Losses at the gene ends were 0 bases for V and 0 bases for J; bases not matched to a gene: 2. CDR3 in DNA: TGCGCCAGCAGCTTGGATAGCGGGTACCAAGAGACCCAGTACTTC. Amino acids: CASSLDSGYQETQYF.

The rearrangement links TRBV19 to TRBJ1-5; D gene unclear. Germline CDR1 is LNHDA and CDR2 is SQIVND (reference sequence). CDR3 length: 16 residues. Between the trimmed V and J ends, which lost 7 bases and 0 bases, there was a span of 16 bases. CDR3 coding DNA: TGTGCCAGTACCAAAAGCGGACGGGATAGCAATCAGCCCCAGCATTTT. Amino acids: CASTKSGRDSNQPQHF.

This clone was counted a few times. The chain couples TRBV9 to TRBJ2-7; D is possibly TRBD2 (5 bases). The ends were cut back, 4 bases at V and 2 bases at J, with 19 bases in the middle. Germline V lookup: CDR1 SGDLS, CDR2 YYNGEE. The CDR3 sequence is 16 residues long. CDR3 region: CASSPRGGASTYEQYF. The DNA for the CDR3 is TGTGCCAGCAGCCCCCGTGGAGGAGCGTCGACCTACGAGCAGTACTTC.

V usage is TRBV30 and J usage is TRBJ2-5, with 8 nucleotides matching TRBD1. CDR3 length: 14 residues. V trimming: 4 bases; J trimming: 4 bases; junction bases outside the gene matches: 8. Germline V gene sequence: CDR1 GTSNPN, CDR2 SVGIG (reference sequence). The CDR3 region is CAWNTQQGAETQYF. The CDR3 DNA sequence: TGTGCCTGGAATACCCAGCAGGGGGCAGAGACCCAGTACTTC.

V gene TRBV14 combines with J gene TRBJ2-7; D remains ambiguous. CDR3 length equals 12 residues. CDR1 and CDR2 (germline): SGHDN, FVKESK. V lost 1 base and J 4 bases, leaving 5 bases between the germline ends. The CDR3 spells CASSQVQYEQYF. In nucleotides, the CDR3 is TGTGCCAGCAGCCAAGTACAGTACGAGCAGTACTTC. Looking up the rest from reference TRBV14 and TRBJ2-7 gives the full variable domain: EAGVTQFPSHSVIEKGQTVTLRCDPISGHDNLYWYRRVMGKEIKFLLHFVKESKQDESGMPNNRFLAERTGGTYSTLKVQPAELEDSGVYFCASSQVQYEQYFGPGTRLTVT.

J is TRBJ2-3 and V is TRBV30; D not certain. This CDR3 region has 14 residues. Germline V gene sequence: CDR1 GTSNPN, CDR2 SVGIG (reference sequence). Deletions cut 1 base from V and 2 bases from J, with 10 bases between. DNA of the CDR3: TGTGCCTGGAGTGCAGGTTTCAACACAGATACGCAGTATTTT. Its protein is CAWSAGFNTDTQYF.

The chain uses TRBV9 and TRBJ1-1, with 9 positions matching TRBD1. The CDR3 totals 15 residues. V shed 3 bases and J 1 base; nucleotides not matched to a gene: 4. The V gene's germline CDR1 is SGDLS and CDR2 YYNGEE. The CDR3 DNA follows: TGTGCCAGCAGCGGCCGGGACAGGGAGAACACTGAAGCTTTCTTT. This codes for CASSGRDRENTEAFF.

The chain carries TRBV7-2 and TRBJ2-1, with 13 bases fitting TRBD2. The CDR3 spans 17 residues. Germline V CDR1 and CDR2: SGHTA, FQGNSA. The V gene end was trimmed by 4 bases and the J gene end by 3 bases; junction bases not matched to a gene: 6. CDR3 loop: CASSSRLAGGLYNEQFF. The CDR3 nucleotides read TGTGCCAGCAGCTCCCGACTAGCGGGGGGACTCTACAATGAGCAGTTCTTC.

The rearrangement uses TRBV5-4 and TRBJ1-1; D gene ambiguous. The CDR3 runs 13 residues. Germline V lookup: CDR1 SGHNT, CDR2 YYREEE (reference sequence). Trimming took off 0 bases at V and 2 bases at J, with 5 bases between the two ends. This CDR3 reads CASSLAVNTEAFF. CDR3 coding DNA: TGTGCCAGCAGCTTGGCCGTCAACACTGAAGCTTTCTTT.

This chain links TRBV27 with TRBJ2-7, with a possible D match to TRBD2 (5 bases). Germline assignment: CDR1 MNHEY and CDR2 SMNVEV (reference sequence). Trimming cost V 4 bases and J 4 bases, with 14 bases left between them. The CDR3 length is 14 residues. CDR3 in amino acids: CASSSRGGLYEQYF. The DNA of the CDR3 is TGTGCCAGCAGTTCCCGCGGAGGTCTATACGAGCAGTACTTC.